Below are 8 T cell receptor beta chains sequenced from a single sample in a study of cytomegalovirus exposure and HLA in healthy donors. Primers: 60 Vbeta forward and 13 Jbeta reverse. Measured with immunoSEQ multiplex PCR; TCRdb has only the in-frame clones, and not every one. The sample yields some 130,000 clones, roughly two thirds seen once. Sequencing input: PBMCs. The receptor source for this set is a young man in good health and CMV-seropositive.

The gene calls are TRBV7-8 and TRBJ1-1; TRBD1 is a possible D gene (6 bases). The germline V and J ends were trimmed by 3 bases and 3 bases, with 8 bases remaining between them. From germline, CDR1 is SGHVS and CDR2 FQNEAQ. The CDR3 is 13 residues long. The DNA for the CDR3 is TGTGCCAGCAGCTTGAAGGGGGACACTGAAGCTTTCTTT. Translation gives CASSLKGDTEAFF.

This chain joins TRBV15 and TRBJ2-7; no definite D call. Germline CDR1 is LNHNV and CDR2 is YYDKDF (reference sequence). The CDR3 extends over 13 amino acids. Trimming cost V 5 bases and J 1 base, with 9 bases left between them. The CDR3 loop reads CATSGIFSYEQYF. The CDR3, as DNA: TGTGCCACCAGCGGCATTTTTTCCTACGAGCAGTACTTC.

This clone has only one observation. The rearrangement links TRBV14 to TRBJ2-1, with 8 positions matching TRBD2. Germline CDR1 and CDR2: SGHDN and FVKESK. The CDR3 length is 17 residues. Trimming cost V 0 bases and J 4 bases; bases outside gene matches: 8. In DNA, the CDR3 is TGTGCCAGCAGCCAAGATTGGGTAACGGGAGGGTACAATGAGCAGTTCTTC. Translating gives CASSQDWVTGGYNEQFF.

V is TRBV5-1 and J is TRBJ2-7; 10 bases line up with TRBD2. J was trimmed by 3 bases and V by 0 bases; bases with no gene match: 12. Germline CDR1 is SGHRS and CDR2 is YFSETQ. The CDR3 consists of 18 residues. CDR3 bases: TGCGCCAGCAGCTTGGCCGTAGTGGCTAGCGGGAGAGTCTACGAGCAGTACTTC. It specifies CASSLAVVASGRVYEQYF.

V and J are TRBV4-3 and TRBJ1-5; D perhaps matches TRBD1 (5 bases). V gave up 0 bases and J gave up 11 bases, with 11 bases separating them. Looked up from germline, CDR1 is LGHNA and CDR2 is YSLEER. The CDR3 spans 13 residues. The CDR3 spells CASSQDRGMAQHF. The CDR3 DNA sequence: TGCGCCAGCAGCCAAGATAGGGGTATGGCCCAGCATTTT.

This clone has only a few counts. The missing conserved phenylalanine or tryptophan at the end of this CDR3 makes a read error likely. The DNA is omitted, as the CDR3 cannot be located on it reliably, and the CDR3 follows TCRdb's listing. The chain couples TRBV18 to TRBJ1-2. CDR1 is KGHSH, CDR2 LQKENI, per germline. From its first to its last residue, the CDR3 has 11 amino acids. The CDR3 is CASSPGGGTEV.

V is TRBV5-4 and J is TRBJ2-2; TRBD2 matches at 7 bases. The CDR3 consists of 15 residues. Germline CDR1 and CDR2: SGHNT and YYREEE (reference sequence). With V trimmed by 4 bases and J by 4 bases, 7 bases remained unmatched. Written as DNA, the CDR3 is TGTGCCAGCAGCCTTGGACTAGAGTTCACCGGGGAGCTGTTTTTT. As protein: CASSLGLEFTGELFF.

The chain combines TRBV2 with TRBJ2-7; D is ambiguous. Trimming shortened V by 8 bases and J by 3 bases, and 17 bases separated the two germline ends. Germline-derived CDR1 and CDR2 are SNHLY and FYNNEI. The CDR3 has 14 amino acids. The CDR3 here is CASLPSTIHYEQYF. DNA of the CDR3: TGTGCCAGCCTACCTTCGACAATCCACTACGAGCAGTACTTC.